A selection of T cell receptor beta chains follows, all from one sample in a study of CD8 T cells in ankylosing spondylitis. TCRdb itself ran the 5' RACE reads through MiXCR, one entry per CDR3 protein. The table records a few hundred thousand distinct CDR3 sequences, roughly 18% of them present only once. Sequences were obtained from blood, either unsorted or a sorted T cell fraction (not recorded which). These TCRs come from a male donor with ankylosing spondylitis. Both conserved end residues are part of each CDR3. The D gene is left open where the match is weak. The size field is filled for only some rows; it gives once, few, many or a size class.

d_call j_call v_call clone_size cdr3_nt cdr3_aa
TRBD2 TRBJ2-1 TRBV12-3/TRBV12-4 many TGTGCCAGCAGTCCGACTAGCAATGGGTATAATGAGCAGTTCTTC CASSPTSNGYNEQFF
TRBD1 TRBJ2-7 TRBV5-4 NA TGTGCCAGCAGCTTACAGGGGGCGCAGGGTCGAAAGTACTTC CASSLQGAQGRKYF
NA TRBJ1-2 TRBV15 many TGTGCCACCAGCAGAGCCGGGACAAATGCTAACTATGGCTACACCTTC CATSRAGTNANYGYTF
TRBD1 TRBJ2-3 TRBV29-1 many TGCAGCGTTGAAAAGGCCCAGCAGGGGGCTGCCACAGATACGCAGTATTTT CSVEKAQQGAATDTQYF
TRBD2 TRBJ2-5 TRBV7-6 few TGTGCCAGCAGCTTAGTAGCGGGGGACGGGGAGACCCAGTACTTC CASSLVAGDGETQYF
NA TRBJ1-1 TRBV7-9 NA TGTGCCAGCAGCTCGGTTGGGAACACTGAAGCTTTCTTT CASSSVGNTEAFF
TRBD1 TRBJ2-1 TRBV7-9 NA TGTGCCAGCAGCTTAACAAACAGGGGGCCGAGTGAGCAGTTCTTC CASSLTNRGPSEQFF
TRBD1 TRBJ1-2 TRBV12-3/TRBV12-4 few TGTGCCAGCAGTTTATCGGGGACAGGGTCTGGCTACACCTTC CASSLSGTGSGYTF
TRBD2 TRBJ2-1 TRBV7-2 NA TGTGCCAGCAGCTATAGCGCCTCGGGACTAGCGGAGTCCAATGAGCAGTTCTTC CASSYSASGLAESNEQFF
TRBD2 TRBJ2-1 TRBV6-5 few TGTGCCAGCAGTTACTCGATCAGCGGGAGGGTGGATGAGCAGTTCTTC CASSYSISGRVDEQFF
NA TRBJ2-3 TRBV2 NA TGTGCCAGCAGTGAAGCTAACAGAAGAACAGATACGCAGTATTTT CASSEANRRTDTQYF
NA TRBJ2-3 TRBV5-1 NA TGCGCCAGCAGCTTGACCCCGTTCACAGATACGCAGTATTTT CASSLTPFTDTQYF
NA TRBJ1-1 TRBV7-9 few TGTGCCAGCAGGGATTCTTCGGGGGGAGGCACTGAAGCTTTCTTT CASRDSSGGGTEAFF
NA TRBJ1-5 TRBV7-9 few TGTGCCAGCAGCTTTGGTCAAGGGGGTACCAATCAGCCCCAGCATTTT CASSFGQGGTNQPQHF
NA TRBJ2-7 TRBV7-2 NA TGTGCCAGCAGCTTAGTTTTCGACTCCTACGAGCAGTACTTC CASSLVFDSYEQYF
TRBD2 TRBJ2-1 TRBV20-1 NA TGCAGTGCTAGACTCTCGAGGACTAGCGGGAGTACGGGTGAGCAGTTCTTC CSARLSRTSGSTGEQFF
NA TRBJ2-1 TRBV15 NA TGTGCCACCAGCACCCGGGGCCTAGAGGCCTACAATGAGCAGTTCTTC CATSTRGLEAYNEQFF
NA TRBJ2-7 TRBV6-1 few TGTGCCAGCAGTGAACTTGGGGGTGGCTACGAGCAGTACTTC CASSELGGGYEQYF
TRBD2 TRBJ2-2 TRBV4-3 NA TGCGCCAGCAGCCAAGATTGGGGGGATAGAGCGGGGCCCGGGGAGCTGTTTTTT CASSQDWGDRAGPGELFF
NA TRBJ2-1 TRBV9 many TGTGCCAGCAGCTTCGGGGGTGAGCAGTTCTTC CASSFGGEQFF
NA TRBJ1-2 TRBV5-4 NA TGTGCCAGCAGCTTAAGAGGGTGGACAGCCGACTATGGCTACACCTTC CASSLRGWTADYGYTF
NA TRBJ2-1 TRBV4-3 NA TGCGCCAGCAGCCAAGATGTGGTTCTGGGCGGCGGGCAGTTCTTC CASSQDVVLGGGQFF
TRBD2 TRBJ2-3 TRBV29-1 few TGCAGCGTTGACGTGTTAGTAGCGGGAGAGGTTACAGATACGCAGTATTTT CSVDVLVAGEVTDTQYF
TRBD1 TRBJ2-1 TRBV24-1 few TGTGCCACCAGCCCGACAGGGGGGGTGGGTGAGCAGTTCTTC CATSPTGGVGEQFF
TRBD1 TRBJ2-7 TRBV6-1 NA TGTGCCAGCAGTGATTACCGGGACAGAGGGTACGAGCAGTACTTC CASSDYRDRGYEQYF
TRBD2 TRBJ2-1 TRBV6-2/TRBV6-3 few TGTGCCAGCAGTTACGCGGGAGGGACCTACAATGAGCAGTTCTTC CASSYAGGTYNEQFF
NA TRBJ1-1 TRBV7-6 few TGTGCCAGCAGCAAGGGGAACACTGAAGCTTTCTTT CASSKGNTEAFF
NA TRBJ1-5 TRBV7-8 NA TGTGCCAGCAGTACTATAGGGGACAATCAGCCCCAGCATTTT CASSTIGDNQPQHF
NA TRBJ1-2 TRBV6-5 NA TGTGCCAGCAGTTTGAGCCAGGGGCTAGGCGGCTACACCTTC CASSLSQGLGGYTF
NA TRBJ2-3 TRBV12-3/TRBV12-4 many TGTGCCAGCAGTTTGAGTAGCAGCACAGATACGCAGTATTTT CASSLSSSTDTQYF
NA TRBJ1-1 TRBV7-9 NA TGTGCCAGCAGCTTAATTGTGACAGTCGACACTGAAGATTTCTTT CASSLIVTVDTEDFF
NA TRBJ1-1 TRBV2 NA TGTGCCAGCAGTGAAACTCCCGCACAGTTGAACACTGAAGCTTTCTTT CASSETPAQLNTEAFF
NA TRBJ2-2 TRBV27 NA TGTGCCAGCAGTTTTTACAGGAACACCGGGGAGCTGTTTTTT CASSFYRNTGELFF
TRBD2 TRBJ2-5 TRBV7-8 few TGTGCCAGCAGCCCCGTCCTGGGGGAGCGGGGGGCCCAAGAGACCCAGTACTTC CASSPVLGERGAQETQYF
TRBD1 TRBJ2-2 TRBV9 NA TGTGCCAGCAGCGTTGGGACAGGGAGGGACACCGGGGAGCTGTTTTTT CASSVGTGRDTGELFF
NA TRBJ2-2 TRBV20-1 few TGCAGTGCTAGGCTGACAGAAGTGCCGGAGGAGGAGCTGTTTTTT CSARLTEVPEEELFF
TRBD2 TRBJ2-7 TRBV27 few TGTGCCAGCAGCCGCAGCGGGAGTTACGAGCAGTACTTC CASSRSGSYEQYF
NA TRBJ1-1 TRBV6-5 NA TGTGCCAGCAGTTATCATGCGAACACTGAAGCTTTCTTT CASSYHANTEAFF
NA TRBJ2-1 TRBV12-3/TRBV12-4 many TGTGCCAGCAGTTTCGGGCCCAATGAGCAGTTCTTC CASSFGPNEQFF
NA TRBJ2-1 TRBV7-9 few TGTGCCAGCAGCTTGCGGGCAGACACCTACAATGAGCAGTTCTTC CASSLRADTYNEQFF
NA TRBJ2-5 TRBV29-1 NA TGCAGCGTTGAAGACCCCCTCGCTGGGCAAGAGACCCAGTACTTC CSVEDPLAGQETQYF
NA TRBJ1-2 TRBV11-2 few TGTGCCAGCAGCTTGGAGGCTAGAGCTAACTATGGCTACACCTTC CASSLEARANYGYTF
NA TRBJ2-1 TRBV29-1 many TGCAGCGTCGCGGACAACTACAATGAGCAGTTCTTC CSVADNYNEQFF
TRBD2 TRBJ2-3 TRBV27 few TGTGCCAGCAGTTTATCGGGGTCTAGCGGAAGTCCCCGCACAGATACGCAGTATTTT CASSLSGSSGSPRTDTQYF
NA TRBJ1-1 TRBV29-1 NA TGCAGCGTTGTGCGAGGGGGACCCACTGAAGCTTTCTTT CSVVRGGPTEAFF
TRBD1 TRBJ1-1 TRBV4-2 NA TGTGCCAGCAGCCAATGGCAGGGGGCTGTCATGAACACTGAAGCTTTCTTT CASSQWQGAVMNTEAFF
NA TRBJ1-2 TRBV9 many TGTGCCAGCAGCGTAGCGACAGAGAACTATGGCTACACCTTC CASSVATENYGYTF
NA TRBJ2-2 TRBV27 few TGTGCCAGCAGTATGCTACTCACCGGGGAGCTGTTTTTT CASSMLLTGELFF
NA TRBJ2-1 TRBV5-1 many TGCGCCAGCAGCTTGTTTTACAGGGTGAACTACAATGAGCAGTTCTTC CASSLFYRVNYNEQFF
NA TRBJ2-7 TRBV13 few TGTGCCAGCAGCTTAGGCCGGGACATCTCCTACGAGCAGTACTTC CASSLGRDISYEQYF
NA TRBJ2-3 TRBV20-1 NA TGCAGTGCTAGAGATTTCCTCTCCAGCTCAGATACGCAGTATTTT CSARDFLSSSDTQYF
TRBD1 TRBJ2-5 TRBV2 NA TGTGCCAGCAGTGAAGGTGACAGGGGGCGCGGGGAGACCCAGTACTTC CASSEGDRGRGETQYF